Listed below are T cell receptor beta chains from one sample, sequenced in a study of T cells in Graves' hyperthyroidism and ophthalmopathy. In TCRdb, the multiplex PCR reads were re-called with MiXCR into one record per CDR3 protein. Counted here are roughly 560,000 distinct CDR3 sequences, roughly 14% occurring once; the ten biggest clones make up 3.5% to 4.5%. Material: blood. These receptors were obtained from a woman aged 40 to 55 with Graves' ophthalmopathy. Each CDR3 is given with its conserved first and last residue. D genes are given only for firm matches. Size is omitted from some rows. Given values are once, few, many or a class for expanded clones.

J gene	V gene	clone size	D gene	CDR3 protein	CDR3 DNA
TRBJ2-7	TRBV27	many	TRBD2	CASSLSGRFLYEQYF	TGTGCCAGCAGCCTGAGCGGGAGATTCCTCTACGAGCAGTACTTC
TRBJ2-5	TRBV12-5	many	NA	CASGPWDGETQYF	TGTGCTAGTGGTCCCTGGGACGGAGAGACCCAGTACTTC
TRBJ1-3	TRBV28	NA	NA	CASSLFLGSAAGNTIYF	TGTGCCAGCAGTTTATTTCTGGGGTCGGCGGCTGGAAACACCATATATTTT
TRBJ2-7	TRBV7-2	medium-sized	NA	CASSLAWGTNYEQYF	TGTGCCAGCAGCTTAGCATGGGGCACGAACTACGAGCAGTACTTC
TRBJ2-7	TRBV5-1	few	TRBD2	CASSSGTSGILYEQYF	TGCGCCAGCAGCTCCGGGACTAGCGGGATCCTTTACGAGCAGTACTTC
TRBJ1-2	TRBV19	NA	NA	CASSIMELDGYTF	TGTGCCAGTAGTATAATGGAGTTGGATGGCTACACCTTC
TRBJ1-2	TRBV20-1	many	NA	CSARVWEPYGYTF	TGCAGTGCTAGAGTGTGGGAGCCCTATGGCTACACCTTC
TRBJ2-5	TRBV14	NA	TRBD2	CASSPLAGSGQETQYF	TGTGCCAGCAGCCCCCTAGCGGGATCAGGGCAAGAGACCCAGTACTTC
TRBJ2-2	TRBV28	NA	NA	CASRLPGPDANTGELFF	TGTGCCAGCAGACTCCCGGGACCCGACGCGAACACCGGGGAGCTGTTTTTT
TRBJ2-1	TRBV12-3/TRBV12-4	many	TRBD2	CASTNQRDSGSYNEQFF	TGTGCCAGCACTAACCAGCGGGACTCCGGATCCTACAATGAGCAGTTCTTC